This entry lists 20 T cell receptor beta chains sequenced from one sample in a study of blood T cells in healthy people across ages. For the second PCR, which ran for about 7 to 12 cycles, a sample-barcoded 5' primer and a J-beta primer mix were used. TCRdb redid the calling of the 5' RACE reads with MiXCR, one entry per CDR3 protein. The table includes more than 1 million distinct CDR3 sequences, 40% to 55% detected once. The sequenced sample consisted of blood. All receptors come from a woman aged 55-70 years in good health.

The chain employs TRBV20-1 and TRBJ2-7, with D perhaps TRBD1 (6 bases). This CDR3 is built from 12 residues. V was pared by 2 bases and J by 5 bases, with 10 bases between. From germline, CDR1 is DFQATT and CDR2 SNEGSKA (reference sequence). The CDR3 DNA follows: TGCAGTGCTAGACCTACAGGGAACGAGCAGTACTTC. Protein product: CSARPTGNEQYF.

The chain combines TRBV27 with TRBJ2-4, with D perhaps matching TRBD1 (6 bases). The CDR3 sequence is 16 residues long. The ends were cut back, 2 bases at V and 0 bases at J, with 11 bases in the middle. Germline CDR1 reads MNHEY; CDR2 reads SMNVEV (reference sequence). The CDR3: CASSLAGVLAKNIQYF. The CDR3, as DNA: TGTGCCAGCAGTTTAGCAGGGGTCCTAGCCAAAAACATTCAGTACTTC.

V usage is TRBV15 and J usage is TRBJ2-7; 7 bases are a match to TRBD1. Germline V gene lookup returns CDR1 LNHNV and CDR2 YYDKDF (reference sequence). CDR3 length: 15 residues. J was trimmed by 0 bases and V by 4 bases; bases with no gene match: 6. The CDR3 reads CATSIGRDSSYEQYF. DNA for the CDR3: TGTGCCACCAGCATTGGCCGGGACAGCTCCTACGAGCAGTACTTC. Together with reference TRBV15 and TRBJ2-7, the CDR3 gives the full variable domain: DAMVIQNPRYQVTQFGKPVTLSCSQTLNHNVMYWYQQKSSQAPKLLFHYYDKDFNNEADTPDNFQSRRPNTSFCFLDIRSPGLGDTAMYLCATSIGRDSSYEQYFGPGTRLTVT.

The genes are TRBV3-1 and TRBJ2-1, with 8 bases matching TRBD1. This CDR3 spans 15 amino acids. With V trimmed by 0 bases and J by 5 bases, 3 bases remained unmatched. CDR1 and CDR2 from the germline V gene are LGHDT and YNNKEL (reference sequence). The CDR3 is CASSQEGTGDNEQFF. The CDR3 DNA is TGTGCCAGCAGCCAAGAGGGGACAGGAGACAATGAGCAGTTCTTC.

The CDR3 sequence: CSVGAGDSNQPQHF. The DNA of the CDR3 is TGCAGCGTTGGTGCGGGGGATAGCAATCAGCCCCAGCATTTT. The chain combines TRBV29-1 with TRBJ1-5; D possibly corresponds to TRBD1 (5 bases). Germline V gene lookup returns CDR1 SQVTM and CDR2 ANQGSEA. Trimming stripped 4 bases from V and 0 bases from J, with 10 bases between. This CDR3 is built from 14 residues.

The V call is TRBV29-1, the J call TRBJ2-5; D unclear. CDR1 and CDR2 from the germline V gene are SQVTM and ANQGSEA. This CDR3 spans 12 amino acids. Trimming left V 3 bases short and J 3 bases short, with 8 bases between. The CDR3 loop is CSVETFKETQYF. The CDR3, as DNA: TGCAGCGTTGAGACGTTTAAAGAGACCCAGTACTTC.

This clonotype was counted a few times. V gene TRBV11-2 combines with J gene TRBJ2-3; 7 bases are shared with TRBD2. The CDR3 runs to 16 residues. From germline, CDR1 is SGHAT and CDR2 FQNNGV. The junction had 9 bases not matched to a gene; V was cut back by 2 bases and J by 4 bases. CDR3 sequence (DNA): TGTGCCAGCAGCTTATTGGCGGGAGTAGGAGCAGATACGCAGTATTTT. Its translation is CASSLLAGVGADTQYF. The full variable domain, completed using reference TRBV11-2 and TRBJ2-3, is EAGVAQSPRYKIIEKRQSVAFWCNPISGHATLYWYQQILGQGPKLLIQFQNNGVVDDSQLPKDRFSAERLKGVDSTLKIQPAKLEDSAVYLCASSLLAGVGADTQYFGPGTRLTVL.

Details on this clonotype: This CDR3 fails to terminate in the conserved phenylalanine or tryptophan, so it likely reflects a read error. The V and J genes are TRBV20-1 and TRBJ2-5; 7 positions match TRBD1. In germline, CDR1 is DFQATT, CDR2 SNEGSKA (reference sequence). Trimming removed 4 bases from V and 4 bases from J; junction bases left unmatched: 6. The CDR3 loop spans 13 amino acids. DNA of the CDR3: TGCAGTGCTAATTCCGGGACAGCAGAGACCCAGTACTCC. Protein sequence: CSANSGTAETQYS.

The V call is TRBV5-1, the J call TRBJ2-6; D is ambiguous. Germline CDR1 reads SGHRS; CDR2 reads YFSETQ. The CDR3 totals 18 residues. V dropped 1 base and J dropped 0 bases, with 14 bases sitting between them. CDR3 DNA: TGCGCCAGCAGCTTGTCAAGGTCTCAAAGCTCTGGGGCCAACGTCCTGACTTTC. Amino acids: CASSLSRSQSSGANVLTF. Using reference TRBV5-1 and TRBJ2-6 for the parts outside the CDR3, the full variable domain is KAGVTQTPRYLIKTRGQQVTLSCSPISGHRSVSWYQQTPGQGLQFLFEYFSETQRNKGNFPGRFSGRQFSNSRSEMNVSTLELGDSALYLCASSLSRSQSSGANVLTFGAGSRLTVL.

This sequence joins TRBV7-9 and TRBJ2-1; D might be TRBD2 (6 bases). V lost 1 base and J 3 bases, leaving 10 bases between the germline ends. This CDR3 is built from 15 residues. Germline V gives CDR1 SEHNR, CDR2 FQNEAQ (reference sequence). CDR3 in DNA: TGTGCCAGCAGCTTAGGACTAGATGTCTACAATGAGCAGTTCTTC. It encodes CASSLGLDVYNEQFF.

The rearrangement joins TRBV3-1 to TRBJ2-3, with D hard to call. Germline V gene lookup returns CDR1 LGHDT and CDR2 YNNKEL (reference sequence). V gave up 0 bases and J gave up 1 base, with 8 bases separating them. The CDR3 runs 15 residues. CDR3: CASSQDDGGTDTQYF. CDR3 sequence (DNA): TGTGCCAGCAGCCAAGACGACGGTGGCACAGATACGCAGTATTTT.

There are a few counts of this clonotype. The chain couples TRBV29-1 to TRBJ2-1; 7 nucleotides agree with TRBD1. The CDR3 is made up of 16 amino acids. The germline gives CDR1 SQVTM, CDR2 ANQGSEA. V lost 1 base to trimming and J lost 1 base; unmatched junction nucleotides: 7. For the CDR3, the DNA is TGCAGCGTTGAAGCCCGGGCACAGGGGTCCTACAATGAGCAGTTCTTC. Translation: CSVEARAQGSYNEQFF.

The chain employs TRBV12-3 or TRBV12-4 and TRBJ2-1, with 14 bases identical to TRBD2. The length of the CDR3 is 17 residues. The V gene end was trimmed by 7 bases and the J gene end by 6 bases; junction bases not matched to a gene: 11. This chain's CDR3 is CASKQETGTSGSNEQFF. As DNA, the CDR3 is TGTGCCAGCAAGCAAGAAACCGGGACTAGCGGGAGCAATGAGCAGTTCTTC.

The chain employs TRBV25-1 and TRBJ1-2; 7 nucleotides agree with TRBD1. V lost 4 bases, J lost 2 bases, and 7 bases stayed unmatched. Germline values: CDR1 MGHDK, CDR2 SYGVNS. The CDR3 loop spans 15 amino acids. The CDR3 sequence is CASSATRGTNYGYTF. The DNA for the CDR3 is TGTGCCAGCAGTGCCACCAGGGGGACAAACTATGGCTACACCTTC.

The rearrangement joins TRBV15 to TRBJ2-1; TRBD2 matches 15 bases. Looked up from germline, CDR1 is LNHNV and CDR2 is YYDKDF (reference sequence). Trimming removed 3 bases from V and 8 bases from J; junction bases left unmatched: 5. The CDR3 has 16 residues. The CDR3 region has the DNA TGTGCCACCAGCAGGGGGGGACTAGCGGGAGGAGATGAGCAGTTCTTC. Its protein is CATSRGGLAGGDEQFF. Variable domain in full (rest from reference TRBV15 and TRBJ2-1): DAMVIQNPRYQVTQFGKPVTLSCSQTLNHNVMYWYQQKSSQAPKLLFHYYDKDFNNEADTPDNFQSRRPNTSFCFLDIRSPGLGDTAMYLCATSRGGLAGGDEQFFGPGTRLTVL.

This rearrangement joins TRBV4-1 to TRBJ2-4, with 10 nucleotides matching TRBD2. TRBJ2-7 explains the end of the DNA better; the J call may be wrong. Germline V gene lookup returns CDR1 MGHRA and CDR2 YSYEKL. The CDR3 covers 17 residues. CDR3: CASSQERGLAPTYEQYF. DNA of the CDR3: TGCGCCAGCAGCCAAGAAAGGGGACTAGCGCCTACCTACGAGCAGTACTTC.

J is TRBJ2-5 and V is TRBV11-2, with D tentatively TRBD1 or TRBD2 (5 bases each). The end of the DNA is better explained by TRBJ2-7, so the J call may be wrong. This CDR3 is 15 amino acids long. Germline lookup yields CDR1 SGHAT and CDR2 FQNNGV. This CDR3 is CASSFNEGLGYEQYF. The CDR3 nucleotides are TGTGCCAGCAGCTTCAATGAGGGGTTGGGGTACGAGCAGTACTTC.

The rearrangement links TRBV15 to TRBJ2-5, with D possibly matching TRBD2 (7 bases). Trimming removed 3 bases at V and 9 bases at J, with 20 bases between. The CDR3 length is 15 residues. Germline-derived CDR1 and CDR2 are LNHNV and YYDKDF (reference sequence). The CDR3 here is CATSSVRGGYGAQYF. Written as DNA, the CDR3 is TGTGCCACCAGCAGTGTGAGGGGGGGATACGGGGCCCAGTACTTC.

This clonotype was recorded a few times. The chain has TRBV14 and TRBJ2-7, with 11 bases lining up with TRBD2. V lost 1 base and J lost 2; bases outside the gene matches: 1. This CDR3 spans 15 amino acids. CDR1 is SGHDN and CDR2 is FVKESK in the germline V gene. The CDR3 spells CASSQASGGPYEQYF. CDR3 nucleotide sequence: TGTGCCAGCAGCCAAGCTAGCGGGGGGCCCTACGAGCAGTACTTC.

The CDR3 loop is CASSGLGAYNEQFF. In DNA, the CDR3 is TGTGCCAGCAGCGGACTAGGGGCCTACAATGAGCAGTTCTTC. The chain combines TRBV14 with TRBJ2-1, with 7 bases aligning to TRBD2. Trimming cost V 5 bases and J 2 bases; bases outside gene matches: 3. The CDR3 sequence is 14 residues long. The germline V gene has CDR1 SGHDN and CDR2 FVKESK.